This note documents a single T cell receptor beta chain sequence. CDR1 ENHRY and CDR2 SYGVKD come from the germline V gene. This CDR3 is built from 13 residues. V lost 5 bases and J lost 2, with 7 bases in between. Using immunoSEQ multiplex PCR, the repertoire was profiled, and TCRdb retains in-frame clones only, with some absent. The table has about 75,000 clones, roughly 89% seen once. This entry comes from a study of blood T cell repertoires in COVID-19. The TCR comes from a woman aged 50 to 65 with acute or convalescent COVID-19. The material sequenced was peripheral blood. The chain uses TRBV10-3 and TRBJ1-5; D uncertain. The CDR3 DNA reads TGTGCCATCAGTACCTCGGGCAATCAGCCCCAGCATTTT. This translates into CAISTSGNQPQHF.